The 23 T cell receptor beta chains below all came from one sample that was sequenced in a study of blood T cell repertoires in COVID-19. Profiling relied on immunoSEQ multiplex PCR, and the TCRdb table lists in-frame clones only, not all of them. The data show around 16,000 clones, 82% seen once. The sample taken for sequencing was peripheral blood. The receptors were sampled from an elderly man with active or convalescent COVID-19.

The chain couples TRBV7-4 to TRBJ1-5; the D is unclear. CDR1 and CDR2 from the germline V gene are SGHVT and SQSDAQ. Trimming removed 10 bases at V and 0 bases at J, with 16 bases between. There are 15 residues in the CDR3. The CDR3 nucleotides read TGTGCCACCGATCAACGAGGCCTTAGCAATCAGCCCCAGCATTTT. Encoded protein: CATDQRGLSNQPQHF.

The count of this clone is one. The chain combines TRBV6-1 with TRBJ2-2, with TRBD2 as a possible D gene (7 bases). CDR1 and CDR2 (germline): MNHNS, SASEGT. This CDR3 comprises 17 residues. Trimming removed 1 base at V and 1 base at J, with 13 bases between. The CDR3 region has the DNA TGTGCCAGCAGTGAAGGGCGGGGGCCTCAGAACACCGGGGAGCTGTTTTTT. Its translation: CASSEGRGPQNTGELFF.

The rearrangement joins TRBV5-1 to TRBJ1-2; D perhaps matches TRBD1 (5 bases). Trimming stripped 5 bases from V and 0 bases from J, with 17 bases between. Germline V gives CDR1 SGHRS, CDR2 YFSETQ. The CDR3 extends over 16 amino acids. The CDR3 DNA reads TGCGCCAGCAGGAGCGAGGGACGGGAGGCTAACTATGGCTACACCTTC. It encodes CASRSEGREANYGYTF.

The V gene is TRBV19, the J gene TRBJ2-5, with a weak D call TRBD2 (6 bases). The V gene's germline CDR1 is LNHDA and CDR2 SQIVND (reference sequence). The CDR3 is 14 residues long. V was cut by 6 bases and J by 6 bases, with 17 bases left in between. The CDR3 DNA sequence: TGTGCCAGTAGCTCCTCGGGGGTCGGTCAGACCCAGTACTTC. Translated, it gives CASSSSGVGQTQYF.

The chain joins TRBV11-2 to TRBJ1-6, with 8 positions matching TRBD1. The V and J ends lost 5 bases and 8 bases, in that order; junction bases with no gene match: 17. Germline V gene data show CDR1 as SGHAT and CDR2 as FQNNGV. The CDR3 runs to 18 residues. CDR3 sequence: CASSPGGAGGYNHSPLHF. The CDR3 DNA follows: TGTGCCAGCAGCCCCGGTGGGGCAGGGGGCTATAATCATTCACCCCTCCACTTT.

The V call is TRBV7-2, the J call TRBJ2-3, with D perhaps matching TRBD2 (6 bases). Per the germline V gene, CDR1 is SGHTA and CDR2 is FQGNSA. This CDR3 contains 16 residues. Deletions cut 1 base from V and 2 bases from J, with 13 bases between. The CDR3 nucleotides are TGTGCCAGCAGCTTAGAAGCGACTAGGGACACAGATACGCAGTATTTT. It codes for CASSLEATRDTDTQYF.

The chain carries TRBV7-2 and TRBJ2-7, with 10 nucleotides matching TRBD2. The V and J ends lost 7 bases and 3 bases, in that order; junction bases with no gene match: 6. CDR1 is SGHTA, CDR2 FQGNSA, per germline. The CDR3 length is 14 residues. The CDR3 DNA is TGTGCCAGCACCGTAGGACTAGCGGACTACGAGCAGTACTTC. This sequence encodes CASTVGLADYEQYF.

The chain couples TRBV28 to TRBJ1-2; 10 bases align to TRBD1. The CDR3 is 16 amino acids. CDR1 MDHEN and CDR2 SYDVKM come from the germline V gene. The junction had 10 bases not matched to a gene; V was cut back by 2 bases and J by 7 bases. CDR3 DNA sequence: TGTGCCAGCAGTTTAGGATCGGGACAGGGGTTCGGTGGCTACACCTTC. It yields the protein CASSLGSGQGFGGYTF.

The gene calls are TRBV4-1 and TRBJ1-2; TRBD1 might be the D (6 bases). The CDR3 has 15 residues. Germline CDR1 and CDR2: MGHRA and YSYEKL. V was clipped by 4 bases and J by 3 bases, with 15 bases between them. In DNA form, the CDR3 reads TGCGCCAGCAGCCCCCAGGACAGAGGTGACTATGGCTACACCTTC. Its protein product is CASSPQDRGDYGYTF.

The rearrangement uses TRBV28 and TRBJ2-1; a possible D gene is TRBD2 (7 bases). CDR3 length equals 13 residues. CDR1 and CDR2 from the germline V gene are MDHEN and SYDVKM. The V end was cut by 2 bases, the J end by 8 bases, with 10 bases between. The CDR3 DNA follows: TGTGCCAGCAGTTTAGGAGGGGGGGATGAGCAGTTCTTC. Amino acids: CASSLGGGDEQFF.

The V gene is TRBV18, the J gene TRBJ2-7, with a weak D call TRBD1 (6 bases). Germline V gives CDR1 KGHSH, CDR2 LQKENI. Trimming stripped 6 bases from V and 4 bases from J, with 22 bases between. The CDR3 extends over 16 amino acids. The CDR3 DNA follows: TGTGCCAGCTCGTCCACAGGGTCTGGGGCTGGGTACGAGCAGTACTTC. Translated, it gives CASSSTGSGAGYEQYF.

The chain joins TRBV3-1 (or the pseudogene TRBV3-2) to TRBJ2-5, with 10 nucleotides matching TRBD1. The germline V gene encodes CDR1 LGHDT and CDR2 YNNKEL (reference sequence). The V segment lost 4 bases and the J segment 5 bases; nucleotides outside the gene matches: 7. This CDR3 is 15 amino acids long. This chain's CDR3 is CASSPRQGAWETQYF. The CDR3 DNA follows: TGTGCCAGCAGCCCCAGACAGGGGGCGTGGGAGACCCAGTACTTC.

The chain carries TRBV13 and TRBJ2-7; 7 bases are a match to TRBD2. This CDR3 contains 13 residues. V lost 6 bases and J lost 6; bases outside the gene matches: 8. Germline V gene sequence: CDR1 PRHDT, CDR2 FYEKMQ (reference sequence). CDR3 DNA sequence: TGTGCCAGCAGACCTTATGCGGGGGTCGAGCAGTACTTC. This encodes CASRPYAGVEQYF.

The CDR3 DNA reads TGTGCCAGCAGCCAAGGGACTAGCGATGAGCAGTTCTTC. It encodes CASSQGTSDEQFF. The V gene is TRBV3-1 (or the pseudogene TRBV3-2), the J gene TRBJ2-1; 9 nucleotides agree with TRBD2. The germline V gene encodes CDR1 LGHDT and CDR2 YNNKEL (reference sequence). The CDR3 sequence is 13 residues long. V dropped 1 base and J dropped 8; count of bases not matched to a gene: 0.

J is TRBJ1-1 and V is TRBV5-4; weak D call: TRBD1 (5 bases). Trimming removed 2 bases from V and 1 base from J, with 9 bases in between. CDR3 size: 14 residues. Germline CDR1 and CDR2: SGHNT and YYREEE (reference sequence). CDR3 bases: TGTGCCAGCAGCTTACGGGGGGGGAACACTGAAGCTTTCTTT. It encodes CASSLRGGNTEAFF.

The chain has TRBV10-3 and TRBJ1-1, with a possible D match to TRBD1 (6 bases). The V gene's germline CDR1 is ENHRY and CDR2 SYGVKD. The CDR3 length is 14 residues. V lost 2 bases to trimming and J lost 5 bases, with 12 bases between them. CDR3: CAISEGDTQTEAFF. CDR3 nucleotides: TGTGCCATCAGTGAGGGGGACACACAAACTGAAGCTTTCTTT.

This CDR3 reads CATSDPGQGLKTQYF. In DNA, the CDR3 is TGTGCCACCAGTGATCCTGGACAGGGCTTGAAGACCCAGTACTTC. V is TRBV24-1 and J is TRBJ2-5; 8 bases are a match to TRBD1. Trimming cost V 3 bases and J 6 bases; bases outside gene matches: 8. The CDR3 sequence is 15 residues long. Germline V CDR1 and CDR2: KGHDR, SFDVKD.

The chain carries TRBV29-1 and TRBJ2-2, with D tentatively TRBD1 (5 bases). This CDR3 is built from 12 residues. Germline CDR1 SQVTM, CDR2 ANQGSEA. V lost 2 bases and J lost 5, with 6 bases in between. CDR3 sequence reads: CSVEKGTGELFF. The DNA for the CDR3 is TGCAGCGTTGAAAAGGGGACCGGGGAGCTGTTTTTT.

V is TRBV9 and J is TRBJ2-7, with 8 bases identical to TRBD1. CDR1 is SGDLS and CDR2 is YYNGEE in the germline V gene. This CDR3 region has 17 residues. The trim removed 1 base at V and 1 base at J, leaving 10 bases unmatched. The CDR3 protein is CASSVTYGQGKSYEQYF. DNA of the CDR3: TGTGCCAGCAGCGTAACATACGGACAGGGCAAATCCTACGAGCAGTACTTC.

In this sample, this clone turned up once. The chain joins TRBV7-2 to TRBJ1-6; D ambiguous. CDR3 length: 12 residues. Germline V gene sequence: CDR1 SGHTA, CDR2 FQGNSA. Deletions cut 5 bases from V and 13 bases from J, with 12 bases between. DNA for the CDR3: TGTGCCAGCAGCAGAAGCGTCCTCCCCCTCCACTTT. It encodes CASSRSVLPLHF.

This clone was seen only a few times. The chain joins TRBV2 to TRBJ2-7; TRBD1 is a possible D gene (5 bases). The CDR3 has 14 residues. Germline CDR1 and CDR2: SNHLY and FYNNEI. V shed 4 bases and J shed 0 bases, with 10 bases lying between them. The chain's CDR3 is CASSAAGISYEQYF. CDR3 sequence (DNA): TGTGCCAGCAGTGCCGCAGGGATCTCCTACGAGCAGTACTTC.

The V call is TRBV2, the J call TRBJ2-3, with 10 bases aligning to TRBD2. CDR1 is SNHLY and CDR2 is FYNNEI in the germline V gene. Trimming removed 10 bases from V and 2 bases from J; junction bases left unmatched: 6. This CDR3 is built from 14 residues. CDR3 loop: CATLAGELTDTQYF. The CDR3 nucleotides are TGTGCCACTCTAGCGGGGGAGCTCACAGATACGCAGTATTTT. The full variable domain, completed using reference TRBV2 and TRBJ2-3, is EPEVTQTPSHQVTQMGQEVILRCVPISNHLYFYWYRQILGQKVEFLVSFYNNEISEKSEIFDDQFSVERPDGSNFTLKIRSTKLEDSAMYFCATLAGELTDTQYFGPGTRLTVL.

This CDR3 reads CAQGGLGSPLHF. The CDR3 nucleotides are TGTGCCCAAGGGGGCCTCGGTTCACCCCTCCACTTT. The chain is built from TRBV30 and TRBJ1-6; 7 nucleotides line up with TRBD1. Germline lookup yields CDR1 GTSNPN and CDR2 SVGIG (reference sequence). Trimming took 8 bases from V and 9 from J; bases not matched to a gene: 7. This CDR3 is 12 amino acids long.